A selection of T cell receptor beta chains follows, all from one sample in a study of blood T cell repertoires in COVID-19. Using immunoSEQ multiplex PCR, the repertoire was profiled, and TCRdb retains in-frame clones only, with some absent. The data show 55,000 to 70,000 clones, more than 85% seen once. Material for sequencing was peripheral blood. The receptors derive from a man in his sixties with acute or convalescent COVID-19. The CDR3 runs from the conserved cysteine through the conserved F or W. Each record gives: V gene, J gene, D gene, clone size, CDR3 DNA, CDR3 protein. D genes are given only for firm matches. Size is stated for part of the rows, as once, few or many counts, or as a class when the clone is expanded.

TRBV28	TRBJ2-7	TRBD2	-	TGTGCCAGCAGCAACCCACTAGCGGCGGGCGGGGAGCAGTACTTC	CASSNPLAAGGEQYF
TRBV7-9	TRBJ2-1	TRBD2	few	TGTGCCAGCAGCCCGACTAGCGGGAGTTTGGGCAATGAGCAGTTCTTC	CASSPTSGSLGNEQFF
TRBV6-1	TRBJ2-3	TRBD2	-	TGTGCCAGCAGTGAAGGTCCTAGCGGGAGGGCGAGGGATACGCAGTATTTT	CASSEGPSGRARDTQYF
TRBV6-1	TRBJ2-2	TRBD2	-	TGTGCCAGCAGTGATCCTAGCGGGAGGGGGGCCGGGGAGCTGTTTTTT	CASSDPSGRGAGELFF
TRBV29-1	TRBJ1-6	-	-	TGCAGCGTCCGGAAGGCCGGGTCGGGTTCACCCCTCCACTTT	CSVRKAGSGSPLHF
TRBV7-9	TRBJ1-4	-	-	TGTGCCAGCAGCTCCGCCGTCGGTCTCCATGAAAAACTGTTTTTT	CASSSAVGLHEKLFF
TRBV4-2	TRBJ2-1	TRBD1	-	TGTGCCAGCAGCCAAGTACCGGGACAGGGGATTGTTAGCTCCTACAATGAGCAGTTCTTC	CASSQVPGQGIVSSYNEQFF
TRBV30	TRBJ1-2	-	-	TGTGCCTGGACAGCGTTTTCGGCGGCCAACTATGGCTACACCTTC	CAWTAFSAANYGYTF
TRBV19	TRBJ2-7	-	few	TGTGCCACCAGTATGGGGGGGCACCAGTACTTC	CATSMGGHQYF
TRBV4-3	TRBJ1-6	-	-	TGCGCCAGCAGCCAAGATCCAGGGTATAATTCACCCCTCCACTTT	CASSQDPGYNSPLHF
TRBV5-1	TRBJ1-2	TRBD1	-	TGCGCCAGCAGCGTTGGGACAGGGGGGTTGACGCGCTATGGCTACACCTTC	CASSVGTGGLTRYGYTF
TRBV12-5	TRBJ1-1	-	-	TGTGCTAGTGGTTTGTGGGACAACCGAGACACTGAAGCTTTCTTT	CASGLWDNRDTEAFF
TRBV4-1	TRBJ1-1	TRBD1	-	TGCGCCAGCAGCCGACCCAGGGGGGCCATGAACACTGAAGCTTTCTTT	CASSRPRGAMNTEAFF
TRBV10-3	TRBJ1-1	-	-	TGTGCTTCGGGGGAGAGCACTGAAGCTTTCTTT	CASGESTEAFF
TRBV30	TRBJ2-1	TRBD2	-	TGTGCCTGGTCGCCTAGCGGGAGGGCCGGGGAGTTCTTC	CAWSPSGRAGEFF
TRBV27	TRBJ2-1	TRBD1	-	TGTGCCAGCAGTTTAAACAGGGGGCAGTTCTACAATGAGCAGTTCTTC	CASSLNRGQFYNEQFF
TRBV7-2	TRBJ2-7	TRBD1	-	TGTGCCAGCACCCAGCGACAGGGGAGCGAGCAGTACTTC	CASTQRQGSEQYF
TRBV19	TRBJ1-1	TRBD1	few	TGTGCCAGTTGCAGGGACAGACCTACTGAAGCTTTCTTT	CASCRDRPTEAFF
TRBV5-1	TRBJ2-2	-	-	TGCGCCAGCAGCTCTACGGGACACACCACCGGGGAGCTGTTTTTT	CASSSTGHTTGELFF
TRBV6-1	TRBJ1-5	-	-	TGTGCCAGCAGTGAAGCGGGGGGGGCAAGCAATCAGCCCCAGCATTTT	CASSEAGGASNQPQHF
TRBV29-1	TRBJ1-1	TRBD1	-	TGCAGCGTTGCGGGACAGATGAACACTGAAGCTTTCTTT	CSVAGQMNTEAFF
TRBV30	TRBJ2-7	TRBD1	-	TGTGCCTGGAGCCAGGACAGGTTCTCCTACGAGCAGTACTTC	CAWSQDRFSYEQYF
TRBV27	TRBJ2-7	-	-	TGTGCCAGCAGTGCCGAACAGGGATACGAGCAGTACTTC	CASSAEQGYEQYF
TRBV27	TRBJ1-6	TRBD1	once	TGTGCCAGCAGTTTGGGGGACAGTCGCGACTCACCCCTCCACTTT	CASSLGDSRDSPLHF
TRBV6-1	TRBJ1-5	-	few	TGTGCCAGCAGTGAAGCGCTAGGGGGAAGGAATCAGCCCCAGCATTTT	CASSEALGGRNQPQHF
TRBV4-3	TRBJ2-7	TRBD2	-	TGCGCCAGCAGCCAAGATCTTCTAGCGGAAGCCTACGAGCAGTACTTC	CASSQDLLAEAYEQYF
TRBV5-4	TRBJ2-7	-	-	TGTGCCAGCAGCTTTGGCATAACCTACGAGCAGTACTTC	CASSFGITYEQYF
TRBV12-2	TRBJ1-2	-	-	TGTGCAATCTCGAGACAGGACTCTAACTATGGCTACACCTTC	CAISRQDSNYGYTF
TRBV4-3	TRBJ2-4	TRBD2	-	TGCGCCAGCAGCCAAGGACTAGCGGGAGCCACCAAAAACATTCAGTACTTC	CASSQGLAGATKNIQYF
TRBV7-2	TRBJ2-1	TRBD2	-	TGTGCCAGCAGCTTAGGGAGCGGGAGATGGGTTGGTGGTGAGCAGTTCTTC	CASSLGSGRWVGGEQFF
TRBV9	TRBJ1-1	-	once	TGTGCCAGCAGCGTAGCAGTAAACACTGAAGCTTTCTTT	CASSVAVNTEAFF
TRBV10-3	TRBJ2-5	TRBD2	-	TGTGCCACTTCACTAGCGGGAGGCCTGCGGCAAGAGACCCAGTACTTC	CATSLAGGLRQETQYF
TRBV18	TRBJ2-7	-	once	TGTGCCAGCTCACCGGACCAGGGGAAGCAGTACTTC	CASSPDQGKQYF
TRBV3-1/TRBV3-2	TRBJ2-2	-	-	TGTGCCAGCAGCCAAGAGTCCGGCGGAAACACCGGGGAGCTGTTTTTT	CASSQESGGNTGELFF
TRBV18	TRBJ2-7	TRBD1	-	TGTGCCAGCTCACCGACAGGGGGTTACGAGCAGTACTTC	CASSPTGGYEQYF
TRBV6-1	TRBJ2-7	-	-	TGTGCCAGCAGTGAAGCGCGCGGGAACTACGAGCAGTACTTC	CASSEARGNYEQYF
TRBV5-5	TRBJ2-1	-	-	TGTGCCAGCAGCTTGTCACCAACGAGCTCCTACAATGAGCAGTTCTTC	CASSLSPTSSYNEQFF
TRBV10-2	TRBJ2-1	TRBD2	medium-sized	TGCGCCAGTTTAGCGGGAGGGTCCTACAATGAGCAGTTCTTC	CASLAGGSYNEQFF
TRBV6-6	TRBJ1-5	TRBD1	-	TGTGCCAGCAGTACCGGGACAGGGCGGTTAAATCAGCCCCAGCATTTT	CASSTGTGRLNQPQHF
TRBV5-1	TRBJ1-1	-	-	TGCGCCAGCAGCCCATATTCCGGGGGGATGAACACTGAAGCTTTCTTT	CASSPYSGGMNTEAFF
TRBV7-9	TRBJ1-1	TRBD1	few	TGTGCCAGCAGCTACAGGGGTTCGGAGAACACTGAAGCTTTCTTT	CASSYRGSENTEAFF
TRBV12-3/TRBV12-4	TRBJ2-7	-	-	TGTGCCAGCAGTCCCACCGTGAGGGAGCAGTACTTC	CASSPTVREQYF
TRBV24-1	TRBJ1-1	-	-	TGTGCCACCAGTGATGGTGGAGGGGTGAACACTGAAGCTTTCTTT	CATSDGGGVNTEAFF
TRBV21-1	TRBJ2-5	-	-	TGTGCCAGCAGCATCGTTACGGTCGTGGACAGTCGGCAAGAGACCCAGTACTTC	CASSIVTVVDSRQETQYF
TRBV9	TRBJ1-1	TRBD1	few	TGTGCCAGCAGCTCTCGGGACAGGGGGAACACTGAAGCTTTCTTT	CASSSRDRGNTEAFF
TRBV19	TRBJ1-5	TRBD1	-	TGTGCCAGTACCGGAGGTAGGAGGGGGCGTAGCAATCAGCCCCAGCATTTT	CASTGGRRGRSNQPQHF
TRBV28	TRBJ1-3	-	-	TGTGCCAGCAGTTCATCAGGGGCCCGCTTTCAGGGAAACACCATATATTTT	CASSSSGARFQGNTIYF
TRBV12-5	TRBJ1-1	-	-	TGTGCTAGTGGTCCGCACTTTAACACTGAAGCTTTCTTT	CASGPHFNTEAFF
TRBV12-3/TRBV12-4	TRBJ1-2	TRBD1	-	TGTGCCAGCAGGGCGGACAGGGCCTATGGCTACACCTTC	CASRADRAYGYTF
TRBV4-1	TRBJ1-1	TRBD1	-	TGCGCCAGCAGCCACGCCCTGAGGGACAGCCTGGAGTTGAACACTGAAGCTTTCTTT	CASSHALRDSLELNTEAFF
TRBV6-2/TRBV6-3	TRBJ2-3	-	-	TGTGCCAGCAGCCGCGGGGGGAGGGGGCAAGATACGCAGTATTTT	CASSRGGRGQDTQYF
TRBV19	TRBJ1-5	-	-	TGTGCCAGTAGTATATCAGGGGGCAATCAGCCCCAGCATTTT	CASSISGGNQPQHF
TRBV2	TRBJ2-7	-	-	TGTGCCAGCCTTAGCTTGGCCTACGAGCAGTACTTC	CASLSLAYEQYF
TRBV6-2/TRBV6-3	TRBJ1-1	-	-	TGTGCCAGCAGTTACCCGCGGGGGGCGGCTGAAGCTTTCTTT	CASSYPRGAAEAFF
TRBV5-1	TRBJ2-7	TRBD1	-	TGCGCCAGCAGCTTGATTGGGACAGGGCCCGACGAGCAGTACTTC	CASSLIGTGPDEQYF
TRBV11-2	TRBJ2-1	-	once	TGTGCCAGCACCTTAGCGAATGAGCAGTTCTTC	CASTLANEQFF
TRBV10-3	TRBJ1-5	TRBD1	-	TGTGCCATCAGCCTCCGACAGGGTGCGGATCAGCCCCAGCATTTT	CAISLRQGADQPQHF